The rows below give T cell receptor beta chains drawn from one sample of a study of cytomegalovirus exposure and HLA in healthy donors. Data came from immunoSEQ multiplex PCR; TCRdb stores just in-frame clones and leaves some out. The repertoire holds some 140,000 clones, with approximately 9% as singletons. The sample taken for sequencing was PBMCs. The receptors derive from a woman in her thirties or forties in good health and CMV-seropositive. Each CDR3 is given with its conserved first and last residue. D genes are given only for firm matches. The size field is filled for only some rows; it gives once, few, many or a size class.

clone size	V gene	J gene	D gene	CDR3 protein	CDR3 DNA
few	TRBV2	TRBJ1-5	NA	CASSGSPADQPQHF	TGTGCCAGCAGTGGTAGCCCGGCCGATCAGCCCCAGCATTTT
NA	TRBV4-1	TRBJ2-7	TRBD1	CASSQGQGGTYEQYF	TGCGCCAGCAGCCAAGGACAGGGTGGGACGTACGAGCAGTACTTC
NA	TRBV9	TRBJ1-1	NA	CASSVGQGNTEAFF	TGTGCCAGCAGCGTTGGGCAGGGGAACACTGAAGCTTTCTTT
NA	TRBV7-9	TRBJ2-1	NA	CASSPVYADEQFF	TGTGCCAGCAGCCCTGTGTACGCAGATGAGCAGTTCTTC
few	TRBV29-1	TRBJ2-3	NA	CSVVGLAPRTDTQYF	TGCAGCGTTGTAGGCCTAGCGCCCCGCACAGATACGCAGTATTTT
NA	TRBV29-1	TRBJ1-2	NA	CSVEAQGTANYGYTF	TGCAGCGTTGAGGCACAGGGAACAGCTAACTATGGCTACACCTTC
few	TRBV19	TRBJ1-4	TRBD1	CASSRGDRDAEKLFF	TGTGCCAGTAGTCGGGGGGACAGGGATGCAGAAAAACTGTTTTTT
few	TRBV5-5	TRBJ2-7	TRBD2	CASSTSGGTYEQYF	TGTGCCAGCAGCACTAGCGGGGGAACCTACGAGCAGTACTTC
NA	TRBV5-1	TRBJ2-7	NA	CASSLGLAGFYEQYF	TGCGCCAGCAGCTTGGGATTGGCAGGCTTCTACGAGCAGTACTTC
NA	TRBV7-9	TRBJ1-1	NA	CASSYDMNTEAFF	TGTGCCAGCAGTTACGACATGAACACTGAAGCTTTCTTT